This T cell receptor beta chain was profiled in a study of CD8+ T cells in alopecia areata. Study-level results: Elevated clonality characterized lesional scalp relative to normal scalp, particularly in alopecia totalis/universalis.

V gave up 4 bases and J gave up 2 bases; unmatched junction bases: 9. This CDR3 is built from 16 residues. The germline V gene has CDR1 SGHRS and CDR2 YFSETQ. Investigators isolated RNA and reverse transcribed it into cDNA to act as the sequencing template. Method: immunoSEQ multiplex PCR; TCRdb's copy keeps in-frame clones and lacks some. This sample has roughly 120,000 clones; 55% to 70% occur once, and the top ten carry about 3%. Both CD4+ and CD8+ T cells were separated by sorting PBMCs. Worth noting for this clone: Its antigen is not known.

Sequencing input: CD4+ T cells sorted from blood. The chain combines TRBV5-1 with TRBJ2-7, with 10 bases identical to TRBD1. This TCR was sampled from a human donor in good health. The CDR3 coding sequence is TGCGCCAGCAGCCCTCAGACAGGGGGCATAGCCTACGAGCAGTACTTC. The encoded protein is CASSPQTGGIAYEQYF. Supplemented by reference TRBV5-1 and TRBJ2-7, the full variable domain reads KAGVTQTPRYLIKTRGQQVTLSCSPISGHRSVSWYQQTPGQGLQFLFEYFSETQRNKGNFPGRFSGRQFSNSRSEMNVSTLELGDSALYLCASSPQTGGIAYEQYFGPGTRLTVT.